The T cell receptor (beta chain) under discussion was sequenced for a study of human T cells and chemical hapten exposure. Study summary: Recorded diagnoses among the mostly female patients were alopecia areata, totalis or universalis. Minor pooled library volume differences mainly drove per-sample TCR yield variation.

TCRdb called the RACE reads again in MiXCR, with one record for every CDR3 protein. The repertoire holds about 62,000 distinct CDR3 sequences, with 6.5% to 8.5% as singletons. This clonotype has more than one count but fewer than ten. The CDR3 loop spans 15 amino acids. V was pared by 4 bases and J by 0 bases, with 13 bases between. Germline-derived CDR1 and CDR2 are SGHTA and FQGNSA. Documented time point: pre-sensitization, week 0. Documented treatment: therapeutic diphenylcyclopropenone sensitization with weekly scalp DPC. Those who donated were patients with alopecia, 18 to 70 years of age, and suitable for DPC.

This rearrangement joins TRBV7-2 to TRBJ2-7, with a weak D call TRBD1 (6 bases). This specimen was whole blood, taken in connection with sensitization to the hapten diphenylcyclopropenone (DPC). The sequence was collected from a woman younger than 45 with alopecia areata. Some clones in this sample may be carry-over from other donors' samples. The CDR3 loop reads CASSSPGVGSYEQYF. The CDR3 bases are TGTGCCAGCAGCTCTCCAGGGGTCGGCTCCTACGAGCAGTACTTC.